One and the same sample provided the 14 T cell receptor beta chains below, sequenced in a study of T cells in women clearing cervical HPV infection. Produced via immunoSEQ multiplex PCR; TCRdb's table is partial and in-frame only. Its clone listing holds tens of thousands of clones. Sequenced input: blood buffy coat. The receptors shown here come from a woman between 18 and 70 years old with a cervical HPV16 infection that either progressed to CIN3+ or cleared (not recorded which).

Turning to this clone: The read stops 3 residues short of the end of the CDR3; the missing end is completed from the germline J gene. The rearrangement uses TRBV30 and TRBJ1-6; possibly TRBD1 for D (6 bases). CDR1 is GTSNPN and CDR2 is SVGIG in the germline V gene (reference sequence). The CDR3 extends over 12 amino acids. V shed 4 bases and J shed 7 bases, with 8 bases lying between them. CDR3 loop: CAWTQGNSPLHF. The DNA read from the CDR3 is TGTGCCTGGACCCAGGGGAATTCACCC.

A word on this clone: The missing CDR3 end, 3 residues past where the read stops, is filled in from the germline J gene. The chain recombines TRBV5-1 with TRBJ2-7; perhaps TRBD1 as D (5 bases). The germline CDR1 and CDR2 sequences are SGHRS and YFSETQ. The CDR3 covers 13 residues. Trimming stripped 0 bases from V and 6 bases from J, with 10 bases between. The part of the CDR3 DNA that was read is TGCGCCAGCAGCTTGGACCCAGGGTTCGAG. It translates to CASSLDPGFE. The CDR3 reads in full as CASSLDPGFEQYF. Together with reference TRBV5-1 and TRBJ2-7, the CDR3 gives the full variable domain: KAGVTQTPRYLIKTRGQQVTLSCSPISGHRSVSWYQQTPGQGLQFLFEYFSETQRNKGNFPGRFSGRQFSNSRSEMNVSTLELGDSALYLCASSLDPGFEQYFGPGTRLTVT.

Comments on this clone: Sequencing ends 3 residues short of the CDR3 end; the germline J gene provides the rest. The rearrangement links TRBV20-1 to TRBJ2-1; D possibly corresponds to TRBD1 (5 bases). Deletions cut 3 bases from V and 7 bases from J, with 16 bases between. The CDR3 covers 14 residues. Germline V gene sequence: CDR1 DFQATT, CDR2 SNEGSKA (reference sequence). The CDR3 spells CSASSYYQGNEQFF. The CDR3 DNA, read in part, is TGCAGTGCTAGCTCTTATTATCAGGGTAATGAG.

With respect to this clone: The CDR3 end lies 3 residues beyond the end of the read and is filled in from the germline J gene. The rearrangement uses TRBV9 and TRBJ2-7; 7 bases map to TRBD2. The CDR3 has 15 residues. The V gene end was trimmed by 2 bases and the J gene end by 0 bases; junction bases not matched to a gene: 5. From germline, CDR1 is SGDLS and CDR2 YYNGEE. The CDR3 spells CASSVGLGDSYEQYF. CDR3 DNA (partial): TGTGCCAGCAGCGTCGGACTAGGGGACTCCTACGAG.

Details on this clone: From the germline J gene comes the end of the CDR3, since the read stops 3 residues before it. The chain combines TRBV6-2 or TRBV6-3 with TRBJ2-5; 9 bases agree with TRBD2. The CDR3 loop spans 15 amino acids. Germline trimming cut 7 bases from V and 4 bases from J; bases unmatched to any gene: 10. Germline CDR1 and CDR2: MNHEY and SVGEGT. The CDR3 region is CASTNEVAGAETQYF. The CDR3 bases that were read are TGTGCCAGCACCAACGAGGTAGCGGGGGCAGAGACC.

Note on this clone: The read falls 3 residues short of the CDR3 end, and the missing part is taken from the germline J gene. The chain has TRBV7-2 and TRBJ1-1, with a possible D match to TRBD1 (6 bases). The CDR3 loop spans 14 amino acids. The germline V and J ends were trimmed by 2 bases and 3 bases, with 10 bases remaining between them. Germline V gives CDR1 SGHTA, CDR2 FQGNSA. The CDR3 DNA, read in part, is TGTGCCAGCAGCTTAAACAGGGTGGACACTGAA. It translates to CASSLNRVDTE. The whole CDR3 protein is CASSLNRVDTEAFF.

Remarks on this clone: The read ends 3 residues shy of where the CDR3 ends; the end is completed using the germline J gene. The chain recombines TRBV7-2 with TRBJ2-7, with 7 bases fitting TRBD1. CDR1 and CDR2 (germline): SGHTA, FQGNSA. J was trimmed by 2 bases and V by 1 base; bases with no gene match: 5. This CDR3 has 15 residues. The part of the CDR3 DNA that was read is TGTGCCAGCAGCTTAGGACAGGGTTCGACCTACGAG. Protein product: CASSLGQGSTYE. The CDR3 reads in full as CASSLGQGSTYEQYF.

On this clone: The CDR3 end lies 3 residues beyond the end of the read and is filled in from the germline J gene. The gene calls are TRBV5-4 and TRBJ1-2, with no clear D. V shed 0 bases and J shed 7 bases, with 10 bases lying between them. The CDR3 totals 13 residues. Germline V gene data show CDR1 as SGHNT and CDR2 as YYREEE (reference sequence). CDR3 DNA (partial): TGTGCCAGCAGCTTGGTCTCAGGAGGTGGC. It is translated as CASSLVSGGG. The complete CDR3 protein is CASSLVSGGGYTF.

Worth noting for this clone: The read falls 3 residues short of the CDR3 end, and the missing part is taken from the germline J gene. The rearrangement links TRBV11-2 to TRBJ1-3; D not resolved. The CDR3 runs to 13 residues. The V gene's germline CDR1 is SGHAT and CDR2 FQNNGV. V was trimmed by 3 bases and J by 4 bases, leaving 7 bases between them. Here the CDR3 reads CASSFSQGNTIYF. The DNA read from the CDR3 is TGTGCCAGCAGCTTCTCGCAGGGAAACACC. Variable domain in full (rest from reference TRBV11-2 and TRBJ1-3): EAGVAQSPRYKIIEKRQSVAFWCNPISGHATLYWYQQILGQGPKLLIQFQNNGVVDDSQLPKDRFSAERLKGVDSTLKIQPAKLEDSAVYLCASSFSQGNTIYFGEGSWLTVV.

About this clone itself: Read coverage stops 3 residues before the CDR3 terminus; the germline J gene supplies the remainder. The chain links TRBV5-4 to TRBJ2-7; D is possibly TRBD1 or TRBD2 (5 bases each). This CDR3 region has 11 residues. Germline V gene data show CDR1 as SGHNT and CDR2 as YYREEE (reference sequence). V dropped 5 bases and J dropped 6 bases, with 9 bases sitting between them. The CDR3 region is CASRRGAEQYF. The CDR3 bases that were read are TGTGCCAGCAGAAGGGGAGCCGAG.

Remarks on this clone: Read sequence stops 3 residues before the CDR3 end, and the germline J gene provides the missing end. The chain couples TRBV5-5 to TRBJ2-2; the match to TRBD1 covers 8 bases. Germline V lookup: CDR1 SGHKS, CDR2 YYEKEE (reference sequence). The CDR3 sequence is 15 residues long. CDR3 sequence: CASSPSRQGRAPLFF. The CDR3 DNA, read in part, is TGTGCCAGCAGCCCCAGTCGACAGGGGCGGGCACCG.

Note on this clone: The missing CDR3 end, 3 residues past where the read stops, is filled in from the germline J gene. V usage is TRBV7-9 and J usage is TRBJ2-3; no clear D. The CDR3 runs 14 residues. The germline V and J ends were trimmed by 6 bases and 1 base, with 11 bases remaining between them. The V gene's germline CDR1 is SEHNR and CDR2 FQNEAQ (reference sequence). Partial CDR3 DNA: TGTGCCAGCAGACAGCCCAGAGGCACAGATACG. It yields the protein CASRQPRGTDT. The whole CDR3 reads CASRQPRGTDTQYF.

On this clone: The read terminates 3 residues before the CDR3 end, so the remaining end is supplied by the germline J gene. The chain couples TRBV5-4 to TRBJ1-4, with 7 positions matching TRBD1. V lost 4 bases and J lost 5; bases outside the gene matches: 5. The CDR3 is made up of 14 amino acids. CDR1 is SGHNT, CDR2 YYREEE, per germline (reference sequence). The CDR3 sequence: CASSPGQRNEKLFF. The CDR3 bases that were read are TGTGCCAGCAGCCCGGGACAGCGAAATGAAAAA.

Worth noting for this clone: With the read ending 3 residues before the CDR3 end, the germline J gene is used to fill in that end. This chain connects TRBV7-9 to TRBJ1-2; perhaps TRBD1 as D (5 bases). Germline V gene sequence: CDR1 SEHNR, CDR2 FQNEAQ (reference sequence). The CDR3 spans 13 residues. CDR3 protein: CASSSDSSYDYTF. The DNA read from the CDR3 is TGTGCCAGCAGCTCTGACAGTTCCTACGAC.